This TCR beta chain was documented in a study of technical replicates of blood from a handful of donors. Measured with immunoSEQ multiplex PCR; TCRdb has only the in-frame clones, and not every one. The sample consists of 70,000 to 95,000 clones, approximately 97% of them appearing once. Per germline, CDR1 SQVTM and CDR2 ANQGSEA. Trimming at V came to 1 base and at J to 2 bases, leaving 2 bases not matched to a gene. The length of the CDR3 is 14 residues. Source material: T cells isolated from PBMCs. J is TRBJ1-5 and V is TRBV29-1; the match to TRBD1 covers 7 bases. This clonotype was sampled from a human donor in good health. The CDR3: CSVEAGTGNQPQHF. The CDR3 DNA sequence: TGCAGCGTTGAAGCCGGGACAGGCAATCAGCCCCAGCATTTT.